The present T cell receptor beta chain was sequenced within a study of T cells in Graves' hyperthyroidism and ophthalmopathy. Study information: Staff took peripheral blood when the initial diagnosis was made, before any treatment began.

The CDR3 covers 12 residues. In germline, CDR1 is DFQATT, CDR2 SNEGSKA (reference sequence). Unmatched junction bases numbered 10, after V lost 3 bases and J lost 15 bases. Investigators excluded patients with uncontrolled infection, other autoimmune disease, pregnancy or lactation. TCR beta CDR3 regions were amplified from RNA transcripts. A first-round RT-PCR of the TCR CDR3 used the HTBI primer set. MiXCR, applied by TCRdb to the multiplex PCR reads, yields one record per CDR3 protein. The table records around 340,000 distinct CDR3 sequences, about 18% of them present only once. The source is a woman in her twenties or thirties with Graves' hyperthyroidism that later progressed to Graves' ophthalmopathy. The rearrangement joins TRBV20-1 to TRBJ2-1; 8 bases are shared with TRBD2. The sequenced material came from blood. CDR3: CSARLTGTRWFF. Written as DNA, the CDR3 is TGCAGTGCTAGGCTTACCGGGACTAGGTGGTTCTTC.